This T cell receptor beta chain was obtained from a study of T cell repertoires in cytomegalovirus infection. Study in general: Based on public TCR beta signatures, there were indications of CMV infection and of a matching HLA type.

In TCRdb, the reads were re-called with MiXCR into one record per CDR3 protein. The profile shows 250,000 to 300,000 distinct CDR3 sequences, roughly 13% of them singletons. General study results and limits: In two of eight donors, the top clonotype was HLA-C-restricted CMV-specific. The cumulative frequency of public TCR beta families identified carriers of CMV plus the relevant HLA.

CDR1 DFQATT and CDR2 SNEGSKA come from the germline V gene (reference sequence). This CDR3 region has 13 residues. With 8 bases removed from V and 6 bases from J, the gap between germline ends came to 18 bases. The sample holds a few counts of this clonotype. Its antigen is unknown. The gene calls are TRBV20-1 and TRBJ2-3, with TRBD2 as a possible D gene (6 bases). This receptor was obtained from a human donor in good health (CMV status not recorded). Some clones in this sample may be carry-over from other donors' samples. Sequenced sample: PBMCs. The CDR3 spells CSPIFSGPDTQYF. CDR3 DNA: TGCAGTCCGATCTTTAGCGGCCCCGATACGCAGTATTTT.